The clone carrying this TCR beta chain was recorded at least ten times. Its specificity is unknown. The CDR3 has 14 residues. Germline-derived CDR1 and CDR2 are MNHEY and SVGEGT. With 2 bases removed from V and 2 bases from J, the gap between germline ends came to 9 bases. This record belongs to a study of human T cells and chemical hapten exposure. In TCRdb, the RACE reads were re-called with MiXCR into one record per CDR3 protein. The repertoire consists of about 120,000 distinct CDR3 sequences, with about 12% occurring once and the leading ten covering approximately 1.5%. Overall study results and limits: As patch test score rose, PT1 expanded TCR counts tended to rise as well.

Time point specified: patch test 1, 2 weeks after DPC sensitization. As to treatment: therapeutic diphenylcyclopropenone sensitization with weekly scalp DPC. The sequences come from whole blood, collected in connection with sensitization to the hapten diphenylcyclopropenone (DPC). This chain links TRBV6-2 or TRBV6-3 with TRBJ1-1; tentative D call: TRBD1 (5 bases). This receptor was obtained from a woman between 50 and 59 years old with alopecia areata. Some clones in this sample may be carry-over from other donors' samples. CDR3 DNA: TGTGCCAGCAGTTACGCAGGGCCTAACACTGAAGCTTTCTTT. It yields the protein CASSYAGPNTEAFF.